This entry lists 14 T cell receptor beta chains sequenced from one sample in a study of neurological immune-mediated disorders. TCRdb independently ran MiXCR on the 5' RACE reads; one entry per CDR3 protein. The data contain over 35,000 distinct CDR3 sequences, 2.5% of them singletons. The specimen was PBMCs. These receptors were obtained from a man aged 30-40 years with multiple sclerosis.

This clonotype was seen repeatedly, ten times or more. The V gene is TRBV20-1, the J gene TRBJ2-5; 9 bases line up with TRBD2. The CDR3 length is 15 residues. Germline V lookup: CDR1 DFQATT, CDR2 SNEGSKA (reference sequence). Trimming at V came to 5 bases and at J to 5 bases, leaving 12 bases not matched to a gene. CDR3 sequence (DNA): TGCAGTGCTTCCTCGCATAGCGGGGGAGGGGAGACCCAGTACTTC. Translating it yields CSASSHSGGGETQYF.

The sample holds many counts of this clonotype. J is TRBJ2-5 and V is TRBV5-1; D gene unclear. CDR1 and CDR2 (germline): SGHRS, YFSETQ. V lost 2 bases, J lost 5 bases, and 13 bases lay in between. The CDR3 is 14 amino acids. The CDR3 is CASSFDGTVETQYF. CDR3 bases: TGCGCCAGCAGCTTCGATGGTACGGTGGAGACCCAGTACTTC. Full variable domain (outside the CDR3, taken from reference TRBV5-1 and TRBJ2-5): KAGVTQTPRYLIKTRGQQVTLSCSPISGHRSVSWYQQTPGQGLQFLFEYFSETQRNKGNFPGRFSGRQFSNSRSEMNVSTLELGDSALYLCASSFDGTVETQYFGPGTRLLVL.

This clonotype was counted ten times or more. The V and J genes are TRBV20-1 and TRBJ2-7; D assignment may be TRBD1 or TRBD2 (5 bases each). The germline V gene has CDR1 DFQATT and CDR2 SNEGSKA (reference sequence). The CDR3 has 16 residues. V was shortened by 3 bases and J by 0 bases, with 18 bases between the two germline ends. CDR3: CSASFEGTGFSYEQYF. The CDR3 DNA reads as TGCAGTGCTAGCTTCGAGGGTACAGGATTCTCCTACGAGCAGTACTTC.

This clonotype was seen at least ten times. The chain links TRBV20-1 to TRBJ2-3, with TRBD2 matching over 12 bases. V lost 4 bases and J lost 2; bases outside the gene matches: 7. There are 16 residues in the CDR3. CDR1 and CDR2 (germline): DFQATT, SNEGSKA (reference sequence). CDR3 loop: CSAISGTSGYTDTQYF. The DNA for the CDR3 is TGCAGTGCTATTTCCGGGACTAGCGGGTACACAGATACGCAGTATTTT.

This clonotype has ten or more counts. The rearrangement links TRBV20-1 to TRBJ2-2; 8 bases are shared with TRBD2. V trimming: 1 base; J trimming: 6 bases; junction bases outside the gene matches: 10. This CDR3 spans 16 amino acids. The germline CDR1 and CDR2 sequences are DFQATT and SNEGSKA (reference sequence). The CDR3 spells CSARANGGGRSGELFF. CDR3 DNA sequence: TGCAGTGCTAGAGCCAACGGGGGGGGCCGATCCGGGGAGCTGTTTTTT.

This clonotype has at least ten counts. V and J are TRBV11-2 and TRBJ2-1, with 7 positions matching TRBD1. The V gene end was trimmed by 4 bases and the J gene end by 12 bases; junction bases not matched to a gene: 12. The CDR3 loop spans 14 amino acids. CDR1 is SGHAT, CDR2 FQNNGV, per germline. In nucleotides, the CDR3 is TGTGCCAGCAGCTCCGACAGGGCCTGGGGTCCGCAGTTCTTC. This translates into CASSSDRAWGPQFF. The full variable domain, completed using reference TRBV11-2 and TRBJ2-1, is EAGVAQSPRYKIIEKRQSVAFWCNPISGHATLYWYQQILGQGPKLLIQFQNNGVVDDSQLPKDRFSAERLKGVDSTLKIQPAKLEDSAVYLCASSSDRAWGPQFFGPGTRLTVL.

In its sample, this clonotype was seen many times. The chain uses TRBV5-1 and TRBJ1-1, with D unresolved. The V gene lost 2 bases and the J gene lost 5 bases, with 16 bases spanning the gap. Germline V gives CDR1 SGHRS, CDR2 YFSETQ. The CDR3 loop spans 15 amino acids. CDR3 nucleotide sequence: TGCGCCAGCAGCTTCGTGATGGGCAGCGAGACTGAAGCTTTCTTT. This codes for CASSFVMGSETEAFF.

This clonotype was picked up many times. The rearrangement uses TRBV20-1 and TRBJ1-2; unclear D gene. Germline loops: CDR1 DFQATT, CDR2 SNEGSKA (reference sequence). V lost 3 bases to trimming and J lost 0 bases, with 11 bases between them. The CDR3 loop spans 14 amino acids. The CDR3 coding sequence is TGCAGTGCTAGCGAAGACACGGCTAACTATGGCTACACCTTC. Its translation is CSASEDTANYGYTF.

This clonotype was counted at least ten times. This chain uses TRBV6-1 with TRBJ2-3; 10 bases align to TRBD2. V gave up 2 bases and J gave up 7 bases; unmatched junction bases: 6. CDR1 is MNHNS and CDR2 is SASEGT in the germline V gene. The CDR3 is made up of 15 amino acids. The CDR3 DNA reads as TGTGCCAGCAGTGAAACTCTAGCGGGAGCTCATACGCAGTATTTT. Its protein product is CASSETLAGAHTQYF.

This clonotype appeared many times. This rearrangement joins TRBV7-2 to TRBJ2-7; 8 bases map to TRBD1. From germline, CDR1 is SGHTA and CDR2 FQGNSA. CDR3 size: 14 residues. V trimming: 4 bases; J trimming: 5 bases; junction bases outside the gene matches: 7. The CDR3 protein is CASSSRTGFNEQYF. Here the CDR3 DNA reads TGTGCCAGCAGCTCCAGGACAGGGTTCAACGAGCAGTACTTC.

This clonotype was detected ten times or more. The chain uses TRBV20-1 and TRBJ1-2; tentatively, D is TRBD1 (5 bases). V dropped 0 bases and J dropped 2 bases, with 16 bases sitting between them. This CDR3 is built from 16 residues. Germline V gene data show CDR1 as DFQATT and CDR2 as SNEGSKA (reference sequence). The CDR3 loop is CSARDLYGTGNYGYTF. The CDR3, as DNA: TGCAGTGCTAGAGATCTTTACGGGACCGGGAACTATGGCTACACCTTC.

The table lists this clonotype with many counts. J is TRBJ2-7 and V is TRBV6-5, with 10 bases lining up with TRBD2. Unmatched junction bases numbered 19, after V lost 5 bases and J lost 3 bases. The germline V gene has CDR1 MNHEY and CDR2 SVGAGI. This CDR3 has 19 amino acids. The CDR3 DNA follows: TGTGCCAGCAGTCGAGCAGCGGGAGGGCACAAGCGTGGCTACTACGAGCAGTACTTC. It is translated as CASSRAAGGHKRGYYEQYF.

This chain connects TRBV27 to TRBJ2-3, with D perhaps assigned TRBD1 or TRBD2 (5 bases each). Germline-derived CDR1 and CDR2 are MNHEY and SMNVEV (reference sequence). This CDR3 has 15 amino acids. V was pared by 5 bases and J by 6 bases, with 18 bases between. CDR3 nucleotides: TGTGCCAGCAGTCCGTTTGACTCGGGGCTGGATACGCAGTATTTT. This encodes CASSPFDSGLDTQYF.

This clonotype occurred many times. This chain links TRBV5-4 with TRBJ2-7; 9 bases match TRBD1. Per the germline V gene, CDR1 is SGHNT and CDR2 is YYREEE (reference sequence). The trim removed 1 base at V and 3 bases at J, leaving 2 bases unmatched. The CDR3 has 14 amino acids. The CDR3 here is CASSLWTGDYEQYF. The CDR3 nucleotides read TGTGCCAGCAGCTTGTGGACAGGGGACTACGAGCAGTACTTC. Looking up the rest from reference TRBV5-4 and TRBJ2-7 gives the full variable domain: ETGVTQSPTHLIKTRGQQVTLRCSSQSGHNTVSWYQQALGQGPQFIFQYYREEENGRGNFPPRFSGLQFPNYSSELNVNALELDDSALYLCASSLWTGDYEQYFGPGTRLTVT.